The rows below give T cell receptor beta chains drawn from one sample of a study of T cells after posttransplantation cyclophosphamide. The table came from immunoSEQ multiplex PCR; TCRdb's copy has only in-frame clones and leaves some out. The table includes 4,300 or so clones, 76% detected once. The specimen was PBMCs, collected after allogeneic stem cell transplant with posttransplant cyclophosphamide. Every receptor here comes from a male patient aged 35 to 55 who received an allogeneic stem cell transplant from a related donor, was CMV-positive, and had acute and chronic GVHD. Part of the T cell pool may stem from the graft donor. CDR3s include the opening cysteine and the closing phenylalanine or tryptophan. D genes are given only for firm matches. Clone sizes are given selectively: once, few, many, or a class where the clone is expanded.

DNA: TGTGCCAGCAGTGAAAGGGGACAGGGCCCTAACTACGAGCAGTACTTC
CDR3: CASSERGQGPNYEQYF
J: TRBJ2-7
size: few
D: TRBD1
V: TRBV25-1

DNA: TGTGCCAGCAGTTCCGTAGCGTTTTTGAATGAGCAGTTCTTC
CDR3: CASSSVAFLNEQFF
J: TRBJ2-1
size: NA
D: NA
V: TRBV28

DNA: TGCGCCAGCAGCCAAGATTTGCGGGAAAATGAGCAGTTCTTC
CDR3: CASSQDLRENEQFF
J: TRBJ2-1
size: few
D: NA
V: TRBV4-3

DNA: TGTGCCAGCAGGGACAGGGGGGACACTGAAGCTTTCTTT
CDR3: CASRDRGDTEAFF
J: TRBJ1-1
size: few
D: TRBD1
V: TRBV6-6

DNA: TGTGCCAGCAGCTTGGATCTCTGGACAGGCGCTAATCAGCCCCAGCATTTT
CDR3: CASSLDLWTGANQPQHF
J: TRBJ1-5
size: few
D: TRBD1
V: TRBV5-5

DNA: TGTGCCAGCAGCTCACGGACTAGCGGGCTCTACGAGCAGTACTTC
CDR3: CASSSRTSGLYEQYF
J: TRBJ2-7
size: NA
D: TRBD2
V: TRBV7-2

DNA: TGCGCCAGCAGCTCGGAATATAACGGGGTGTACGAGCAGTACTTC
CDR3: CASSSEYNGVYEQYF
J: TRBJ2-7
size: NA
D: NA
V: TRBV5-1

DNA: TGTGCCAGCAGCCCCGGGTGGGGAGTCGATCAGCCCCAGCATTTT
CDR3: CASSPGWGVDQPQHF
J: TRBJ1-5
size: few
D: NA
V: TRBV2

DNA: TGTGCCAGCAGTTACTCGCCAAGCGAGAGTCAGCCCCAGCATTTT
CDR3: CASSYSPSESQPQHF
J: TRBJ1-5
size: NA
D: NA
V: TRBV6-5

DNA: TGTGCCAGCAGCTTCGGAGATACGCAGTATTTT
CDR3: CASSFGDTQYF
J: TRBJ2-3
size: NA
D: NA
V: TRBV11-3

DNA: TGTGCCAGCAGTTGGGGACTAGCGGGAGTTGGAGAGACCCAGTACTTC
CDR3: CASSWGLAGVGETQYF
J: TRBJ2-5
size: NA
D: TRBD2
V: TRBV11-3

DNA: TGTGCTAGCAGCTTACAGGGGTTGAGCACAGATACGCAGTATTTT
CDR3: CASSLQGLSTDTQYF
J: TRBJ2-3
size: NA
D: TRBD1
V: TRBV7-7

DNA: TGTGCCAGCAGTGATGGGACTAGCGGCACAGATACGCAGTATTTT
CDR3: CASSDGTSGTDTQYF
J: TRBJ2-3
size: NA
D: TRBD2
V: TRBV2

DNA: TGTGCCAGCAGCCGCGGAGGTACCCCCTACGAGCAGTACTTC
CDR3: CASSRGGTPYEQYF
J: TRBJ2-7
size: few
D: NA
V: TRBV6-1

DNA: TGCGCCAGCAGTACCCTAGACGGGAGGGCGTTCTTC
CDR3: CASSTLDGRAFF
J: TRBJ2-1
size: NA
D: TRBD2
V: TRBV5-1

DNA: TGTGCCAGCAGCTTAGGTTCGGGGGGACTCGCCTACGAGCAGTACTTC
CDR3: CASSLGSGGLAYEQYF
J: TRBJ2-7
size: NA
D: TRBD2
V: TRBV7-9

DNA: TGTGCCAGCAGCTTACCGGGACCGGCGGGGAATGAGCAGTTCTTC
CDR3: CASSLPGPAGNEQFF
J: TRBJ2-1
size: NA
D: NA
V: TRBV13

DNA: TGTGCCAGCGACTGGGACAGGAACACTGAAGCTTTCTTT
CDR3: CASDWDRNTEAFF
J: TRBJ1-1
size: NA
D: TRBD1
V: TRBV6-1

DNA: TGCAGCGTTCTTACCAGACTAGCAGGTTTAAATGAGCAGTTCTTC
CDR3: CSVLTRLAGLNEQFF
J: TRBJ2-1
size: few
D: TRBD2
V: TRBV29-1

DNA: TGTGCCAGCGATAACGGGGGGGGAGGCTACACCTTC
CDR3: CASDNGGGGYTF
J: TRBJ1-2
size: NA
D: NA
V: TRBV4-2

DNA: TGTGCCAGCAGTTTGAATCTGGGGGGGGCGTCCAAAAACATTCAGTACTTC
CDR3: CASSLNLGGASKNIQYF
J: TRBJ2-4
size: NA
D: NA
V: TRBV5-6

DNA: TGCAGTGCCCCGGGAAACACTGAAGCTTTCTTT
CDR3: CSAPGNTEAFF
J: TRBJ1-1
size: few
D: NA
V: TRBV20-1

DNA: TGTGCCAGCAGCTTGGCCCTTCGGAAGACGGGGAAGAAGACCCAGTACTTC
CDR3: CASSLALRKTGKKTQYF
J: TRBJ2-5
size: NA
D: NA
V: TRBV5-6

DNA: TGTGCCAGCAGCTTGTATCTAGCGGACACCGGGGAGCTGTTTTTT
CDR3: CASSLYLADTGELFF
J: TRBJ2-2
size: NA
D: TRBD2
V: TRBV5-4